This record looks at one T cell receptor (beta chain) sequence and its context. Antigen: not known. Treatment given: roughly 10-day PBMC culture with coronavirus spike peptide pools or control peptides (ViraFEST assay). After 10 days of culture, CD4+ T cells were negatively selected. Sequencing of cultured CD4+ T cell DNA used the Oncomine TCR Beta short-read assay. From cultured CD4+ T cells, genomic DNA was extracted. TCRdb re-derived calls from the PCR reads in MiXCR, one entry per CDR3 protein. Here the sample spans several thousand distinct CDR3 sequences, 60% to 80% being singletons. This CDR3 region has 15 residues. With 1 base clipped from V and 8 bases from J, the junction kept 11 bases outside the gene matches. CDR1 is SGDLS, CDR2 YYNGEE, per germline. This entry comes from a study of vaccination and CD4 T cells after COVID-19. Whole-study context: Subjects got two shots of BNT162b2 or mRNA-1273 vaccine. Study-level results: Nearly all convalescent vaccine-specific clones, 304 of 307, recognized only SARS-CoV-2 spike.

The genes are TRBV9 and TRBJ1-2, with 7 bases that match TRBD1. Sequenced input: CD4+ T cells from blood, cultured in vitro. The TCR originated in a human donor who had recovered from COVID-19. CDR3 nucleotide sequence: TGTGCCAGCAGCGTAACGGGACAGATATACGGAGGCTACACCTTC. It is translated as CASSVTGQIYGGYTF.